What follows are 3 T cell receptor beta chains derived from one specimen sequenced in a study of cytomegalovirus exposure and HLA in healthy donors (TCRdb year 2017). Libraries came from the immunoSEQ multiplex PCR assay. The multiplex PCR relied on a mix of 60 forward primers for TCR Vbeta segments and 13 reverse primers for TCR Jbeta segments. TCRdb took over this immuneACCESS table, retaining in-frame rearrangements with V and J assigned. Such tables are incomplete; in checked studies, under half of the missing clones stem from an unresolved V gene, and the remainder is unexplained. The table for this sample lists about 20,000 clones; 70% to 80% of them were counted only once. Clones ranked in the top ten supply 7% to 9% of the sample. The sequenced sample consisted of PBMCs. These receptors were taken from a man in his sixties in good health and CMV-seronegative.

V is TRBV5-6 and J is TRBJ1-1; D is perhaps TRBD1 (5 bases). The CDR3 consists of 13 residues. Trimming pared 3 bases from V and 3 bases from J, leaving 9 bases between. Germline V gene sequence: CDR1 SGHDT, CDR2 YYEEEE. Here the CDR3 reads CASSYQGDTEAFF. CDR3 in DNA: TGTGCCAGCAGCTACCAGGGTGACACTGAAGCTTTCTTT.

This clone was seen just once. The genes are TRBV7-9 and TRBJ2-5, with D tentatively TRBD2 (5 bases). The J call is uncertain, as TRBJ2-7 better fits the DNA end. Per germline, CDR1 SEHNR and CDR2 FQNEAQ (reference sequence). The length of the CDR3 is 13 residues. DNA for the CDR3: TGTGCCAGCAGCGTCTCGGGATCTTACGAGCAGTACTTC. This sequence encodes CASSVSGSYEQYF.

This chain connects TRBV6-5 to TRBJ2-5; the match to TRBD1 covers 9 bases. Germline trimming cut 6 bases from V and 5 bases from J; bases unmatched to any gene: 10. Germline V gives CDR1 MNHEY, CDR2 SVGAGI. This CDR3 region has 15 residues. The CDR3 spells CASSRPGQGSETQYF. The CDR3 DNA follows: TGTGCCAGCAGCCGACCGGGACAGGGATCGGAGACCCAGTACTTC.